These 2 T cell receptor beta chains were sequenced from one sample in a study of blood T cells in healthy people across ages. A J-beta primer mix and a sample-barcoded 5' primer were used in a second PCR of roughly 6 to 11 cycles. TCRdb recomputed calls from the 5' RACE reads with MiXCR, one row per CDR3 protein. Of about 1.1 million distinct CDR3 sequences listed, more than 30% are singletons. Sequencing was carried out using blood. The receptors were gathered from a man younger than 30 in good health.

This chain uses TRBV18 with TRBJ1-2; D unresolved. The CDR3 is 14 amino acids. Trimming removed 2 bases from V and 3 bases from J, with 10 bases in between. The germline V gene encodes CDR1 KGHSH and CDR2 LQKENI. CDR3 in amino acids: CASSPAQAHYGYTF. CDR3 in DNA: TGTGCCAGCTCACCAGCGCAGGCCCACTATGGCTACACCTTC.

There are many counts of this clonotype. In DNA, the CDR3 is TGCGCCAGCAGCCCGGGACAGGGATTGAACACTGAAGCTTTCTTT. It yields the protein CASSPGQGLNTEAFF. This sequence joins TRBV5-1 and TRBJ1-1; 9 positions match TRBD1. The V segment lost 4 bases and the J segment 0 bases; nucleotides outside the gene matches: 4. The CDR3 has 15 amino acids. Germline V gene lookup returns CDR1 SGHRS and CDR2 YFSETQ. Filled out from reference TRBV5-1 and TRBJ1-1, the complete variable domain reads KAGVTQTPRYLIKTRGQQVTLSCSPISGHRSVSWYQQTPGQGLQFLFEYFSETQRNKGNFPGRFSGRQFSNSRSEMNVSTLELGDSALYLCASSPGQGLNTEAFFGQGTRLTVV.